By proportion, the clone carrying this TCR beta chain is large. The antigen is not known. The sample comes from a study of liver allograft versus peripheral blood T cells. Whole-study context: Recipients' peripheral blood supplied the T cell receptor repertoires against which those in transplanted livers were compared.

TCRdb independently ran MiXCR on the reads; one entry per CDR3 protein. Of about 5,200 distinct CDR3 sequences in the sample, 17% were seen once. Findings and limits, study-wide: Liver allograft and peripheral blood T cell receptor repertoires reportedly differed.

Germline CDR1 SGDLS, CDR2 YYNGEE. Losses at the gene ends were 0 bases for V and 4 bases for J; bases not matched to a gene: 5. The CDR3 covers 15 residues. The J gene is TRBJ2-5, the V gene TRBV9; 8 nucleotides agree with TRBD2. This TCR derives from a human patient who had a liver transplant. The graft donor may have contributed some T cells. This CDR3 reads CASSVVGAGGETQYF. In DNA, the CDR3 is TGTGCCAGCAGCGTAGTGGGTGCGGGGGGAGAGACCCAGTACTTC.